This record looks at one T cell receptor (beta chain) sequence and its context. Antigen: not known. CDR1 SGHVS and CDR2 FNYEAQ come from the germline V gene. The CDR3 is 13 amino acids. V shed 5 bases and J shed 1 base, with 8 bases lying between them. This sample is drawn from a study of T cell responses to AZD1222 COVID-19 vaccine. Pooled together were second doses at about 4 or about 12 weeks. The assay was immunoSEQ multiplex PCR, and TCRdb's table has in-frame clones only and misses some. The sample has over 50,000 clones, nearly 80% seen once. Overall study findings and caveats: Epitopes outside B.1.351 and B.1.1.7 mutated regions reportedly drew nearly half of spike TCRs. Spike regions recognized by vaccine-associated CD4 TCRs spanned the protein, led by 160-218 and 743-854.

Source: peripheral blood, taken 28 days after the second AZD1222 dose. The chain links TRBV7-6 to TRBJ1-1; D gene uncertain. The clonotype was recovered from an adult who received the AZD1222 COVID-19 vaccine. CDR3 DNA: TGTGCCAGCAGCAAAGGAGGGAACACTGAAGCTTTCTTT. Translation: CASSKGGNTEAFF.